A single sample gave rise to the 29 T cell receptor beta chains below, sequenced in a study of cytomegalovirus exposure and HLA in healthy donors. 60 Vbeta and 13 Jbeta primers were used in PCR. TCRdb's table, derived via immunoSEQ multiplex PCR, lists solely in-frame clones and lacks some. In the table there are about 190,000 clones, about 90% of which are singletons. The sample taken for sequencing was PBMCs. These receptors were collected from a man aged 30 to 45 in good health and CMV-seronegative.

The rearrangement uses TRBV6-6 and TRBJ1-5; possibly TRBD1 for D (5 bases). The ends were cut back, 3 bases at V and 7 bases at J, with 16 bases in the middle. The germline CDR1 and CDR2 sequences are MNHNY and SVGAGI (reference sequence). This CDR3 has 15 amino acids. This chain's CDR3 is CASSYFDSPEQPQHF. CDR3 DNA: TGTGCCAGCAGTTATTTCGACAGCCCGGAGCAGCCCCAGCATTTT.

The genes are TRBV6-5 and TRBJ1-2; no definite D call. Trimming took off 6 bases at V and 6 bases at J, with 14 bases between the two ends. The CDR3 is made up of 13 amino acids. Germline V gene lookup returns CDR1 MNHEY and CDR2 SVGAGI. The CDR3 protein is CASSPGGWDGYTF. DNA of the CDR3: TGTGCCAGCAGCCCGGGAGGATGGGATGGCTACACCTTC.

The chain uses TRBV29-1 and TRBJ2-3; TRBD2 might be the D (6 bases). This CDR3 region has 14 residues. The ends were cut back, 2 bases at V and 4 bases at J, with 13 bases in the middle. The germline gives CDR1 SQVTM, CDR2 ANQGSEA. DNA of the CDR3: TGCAGCGTTGAATTACGGGAGCGGGCAGATACGCAGTATTTT. Protein product: CSVELRERADTQYF.

V is TRBV5-1 and J is TRBJ2-1, with 7 nucleotides matching TRBD2. Per the germline V gene, CDR1 is SGHRS and CDR2 is YFSETQ. The CDR3 contains 17 residues. V was clipped by 2 bases and J by 2 bases; unmatched bases: 10. Here the CDR3 DNA reads TGCGCCAGCAGCTTTTCGTCGGGTGGGGGGGCCTACAATGAGCAGTTCTTC. It encodes CASSFSSGGGAYNEQFF.

V and J are TRBV9 and TRBJ2-3; D is undetermined. Germline V lookup: CDR1 SGDLS, CDR2 YYNGEE. The CDR3 is made up of 15 amino acids. V shed 0 bases and J shed 6 bases, with 14 bases lying between them. The CDR3 reads CASSVDNRKRDTQYF. The CDR3 nucleotides are TGTGCCAGCAGCGTAGACAACAGAAAACGGGATACGCAGTATTTT.

The chain joins TRBV6-6 to TRBJ1-1, with 7 bases matching TRBD1. The germline V gene has CDR1 MNHNY and CDR2 SVGAGI (reference sequence). CDR3 length: 13 residues. Trimming cost V 6 bases and J 5 bases; bases outside gene matches: 6. The CDR3 spells CASRGGAVTEAFF. CDR3 nucleotide sequence: TGTGCCAGCAGAGGGGGCGCGGTTACTGAAGCTTTCTTT.

The rearrangement uses TRBV19 and TRBJ1-1; D might be TRBD1 (5 bases). V was trimmed by 7 bases and J by 1 base, leaving 10 bases between them. From germline, CDR1 is LNHDA and CDR2 SQIVND (reference sequence). CDR3 size: 13 residues. DNA for the CDR3: TGTGCCAGTACCCTTCAGGGGAACACTGAAGCTTTCTTT. Translation: CASTLQGNTEAFF.

The chain has TRBV5-1 and TRBJ2-7, with 7 bases that match TRBD1. V gave up 2 bases and J gave up 3 bases; unmatched junction bases: 2. Germline lookup yields CDR1 SGHRS and CDR2 YFSETQ. This CDR3 region has 13 residues. The CDR3 reads CASSLNRGYEQYF. Here the CDR3 DNA reads TGCGCCAGCAGCTTAAACAGGGGCTACGAGCAGTACTTC.

V gene TRBV2 combines with J gene TRBJ1-2; D perhaps matches TRBD1 (5 bases). Germline CDR1 reads SNHLY; CDR2 reads FYNNEI. CDR3 length: 18 residues. V lost 7 bases and J lost 0, with 24 bases in between. The chain's CDR3 is CASTVGGSVVLTNYGYTF. DNA for the CDR3: TGTGCCAGCACGGTCGGGGGATCGGTAGTTCTCACTAACTATGGCTACACCTTC.

Only one count was recorded for this clone. The V and J genes are TRBV6-4 and TRBJ2-2; TRBD1 agrees at 9 bases. With V trimmed by 8 bases and J by 3 bases, 4 bases remained unmatched. Per germline, CDR1 MRHNA and CDR2 SNTAGT. The CDR3 sequence is 14 residues long. The chain's CDR3 is CASGTGFDTGELFF. In DNA, the CDR3 is TGTGCCAGCGGGACAGGGTTTGACACCGGGGAGCTGTTTTTT.

The chain employs TRBV2 and TRBJ2-3, with a weak D call TRBD1 (5 bases). Trimming pared 6 bases from V and 3 bases from J, leaving 13 bases between. Per the germline V gene, CDR1 is SNHLY and CDR2 is FYNNEI. This CDR3 region has 14 residues. CDR3 region: CASSKDRITDTQYF. The CDR3 region has the DNA TGTGCCAGCAGCAAAGACAGAATTACAGATACGCAGTATTTT. The whole variable domain, remainder taken from reference TRBV2 and TRBJ2-3, is EPEVTQTPSHQVTQMGQEVILRCVPISNHLYFYWYRQILGQKVEFLVSFYNNEISEKSEIFDDQFSVERPDGSNFTLKIRSTKLEDSAMYFCASSKDRITDTQYFGPGTRLTVL.

To note about this clone: One junction end disagrees with the germline gene, perhaps due to a read error. The genes are TRBV28 and TRBJ2-7, with 12 bases aligning to TRBD2. CDR1 is MDHEN and CDR2 is SYDVKM in the germline V gene. The CDR3 covers 11 residues. The CDR3 DNA reads as TGTGCCAGCAGTGAGACTAGCGGGAGACACTTC. This sequence encodes CASSETSGRHF.

This clone was detected a few times. The rearrangement uses TRBV7-9 and TRBJ2-2; a weak D match, TRBD1 (5 bases). Germline CDR1 SEHNR, CDR2 FQNEAQ (reference sequence). This CDR3 has 17 residues. Trimming took 4 bases from V and 6 from J, leaving 21 bases between them. CDR3 residues: CASSSPTQGRKAGELFF. The CDR3 DNA sequence: TGTGCCAGCAGCTCCCCCACCCAGGGAAGAAAGGCCGGGGAGCTGTTTTTT. The full variable domain, rest sourced from reference TRBV7-9 and TRBJ2-2, is DTGVSQNPRHKITKRGQNVTFRCDPISEHNRLYWYRQTLGQGPEFLTYFQNEAQLEKSRLLSDRFSAERPKGSFSTLEIQRTEQGDSAMYLCASSSPTQGRKAGELFFGEGSRLTVL.

The V and J genes are TRBV19 and TRBJ2-5; 14 bases are a match to TRBD2. V trimming: 3 bases; J trimming: 3 bases; junction bases outside the gene matches: 9. Germline V gene lookup returns CDR1 LNHDA and CDR2 SQIVND (reference sequence). There are 18 residues in the CDR3. CDR3 amino acids: CASSIPLGLAGGKETQYF. The DNA of the CDR3 is TGTGCCAGTAGTATCCCATTAGGACTAGCGGGAGGAAAAGAGACCCAGTACTTC.

This chain uses TRBV19 with TRBJ1-5, with D perhaps matching TRBD1 (5 bases). The length of the CDR3 is 15 residues. V lost 3 bases to trimming and J lost 0 bases, with 9 bases between them. From germline, CDR1 is LNHDA and CDR2 SQIVND (reference sequence). The chain's CDR3 is CASSIQGYSNQPQHF. The CDR3, as DNA: TGTGCCAGTAGTATTCAGGGTTATAGCAATCAGCCCCAGCATTTT.

The chain employs TRBV4-1 and TRBJ2-7; possible D gene TRBD1, 6 bases. Germline CDR1 and CDR2: MGHRA and YSYEKL. The CDR3 has 17 amino acids. The ends were cut back, 6 bases at V and 2 bases at J, with 23 bases in the middle. CDR3: CASRPRGMVGETYEQYF. The CDR3 DNA reads TGCGCCAGCAGACCGAGGGGGATGGTCGGAGAGACCTACGAGCAGTACTTC.

With regard to this clone: At one boundary the junction diverges from the germline segment, which might be a read error. This chain connects TRBV7-9 to TRBJ2-7; a possible D gene is TRBD2 (5 bases). This CDR3 has 16 amino acids. Germline values: CDR1 SEHNR, CDR2 FQNEAQ (reference sequence). CDR3 DNA: TGTTCCAGCAGTTCTTACAAGGGAGCCCCGTTCCACGAGCAGTACTTC. Translation gives CSSSSYKGAPFHEQYF.

Here the CDR3 reads CASSPDRTLPYEQYF. The CDR3 DNA reads as TGTGCCAGCAGCCCAGACAGGACACTACCCTACGAGCAGTACTTC. The chain joins TRBV11-1 to TRBJ2-7, with D tentatively TRBD1 (6 bases). This CDR3 contains 15 residues. Germline V gives CDR1 SGHAT, CDR2 FQDESV (reference sequence). Trimming took off 5 bases at V and 2 bases at J, with 16 bases between the two ends.

This clone came up a few times. The chain couples TRBV5-4 to TRBJ2-5, with 8 bases matching TRBD2. The germline V gene encodes CDR1 SGHNT and CDR2 YYREEE (reference sequence). CDR3 length equals 13 residues. The V segment lost 7 bases and the J segment 3 bases; nucleotides outside the gene matches: 5. CDR3 DNA sequence: TGTGCCAGCGGGGAGGGACTAGAAGAGACCCAGTACTTC. Protein: CASGEGLEETQYF.

The chain links TRBV2 to TRBJ2-7; 11 bases map to TRBD2. CDR1 SNHLY and CDR2 FYNNEI come from the germline V gene. The CDR3 has 14 residues. J gave up 9 bases and V 10 bases, and 14 bases lay outside the gene matches. DNA for the CDR3: TGTGCCACACTAGGACTAGCGGGCAAAGGGCGGCAGTACTTC. It is translated as CATLGLAGKGRQYF.

This chain uses TRBV30 with TRBJ2-2, with unresolved D. V shed 2 bases and J shed 6 bases, with 7 bases lying between them. CDR3 length: 12 amino acids. From germline, CDR1 is GTSNPN and CDR2 SVGIG (reference sequence). The CDR3 is CAWSLGSGELFF. CDR3 nucleotide sequence: TGTGCCTGGAGTTTGGGCTCCGGGGAGCTGTTTTTT. Based on the CDR3 plus reference TRBV30 and TRBJ2-2, the full variable domain is SQTIHQWPATLVQPVGSPLSLECTVEGTSNPNLYWYRQAAGRGLQLLFYSVGIGQISSEVPQNLSASRPQDRQFILSSKKLLLSDSGFYLCAWSLGSGELFFGEGSRLTVL.

This clone is a singleton in its sample. The V and J genes are TRBV27 and TRBJ1-5, with D unresolved. The germline V gene has CDR1 MNHEY and CDR2 SMNVEV (reference sequence). CDR3 length equals 15 residues. V was shortened by 3 bases and J by 1 base, with 10 bases between the two germline ends. The CDR3 region is CASSFRRESNQPQHF. The CDR3 region has the DNA TGTGCCAGCAGTTTCCGCCGGGAAAGCAATCAGCCCCAGCATTTT.

The chain couples TRBV14 to TRBJ1-1; TRBD1 aligns across 11 bases. The trim removed 2 bases at V and 5 bases at J, leaving 4 bases unmatched. Germline V gene data show CDR1 as SGHDN and CDR2 as FVKESK. The CDR3 covers 15 residues. CDR3 sequence reads: CASSQWDRGVTEAFF. CDR3 DNA sequence: TGTGCCAGCAGCCAATGGGACAGGGGGGTTACTGAAGCTTTCTTT. The full variable domain, completed using reference TRBV14 and TRBJ1-1, is EAGVTQFPSHSVIEKGQTVTLRCDPISGHDNLYWYRRVMGKEIKFLLHFVKESKQDESGMPNNRFLAERTGGTYSTLKVQPAELEDSGVYFCASSQWDRGVTEAFFGQGTRLTVV.

This sequence joins TRBV18 and TRBJ2-3; 7 bases are a match to TRBD2. This CDR3 comprises 14 residues. With V trimmed by 5 bases and J by 4 bases, 6 bases remained unmatched. Per the germline V gene, CDR1 is KGHSH and CDR2 is LQKENI. In DNA form, the CDR3 reads TGTGCCAGCTCAGCCCCGGGAGGCGCAGATACGCAGTATTTT. This gives the protein CASSAPGGADTQYF.

This clone showed up just a few times. The chain is built from TRBV28 and TRBJ2-7, with TRBD2 as a possible D gene (5 bases). Germline V gene lookup returns CDR1 MDHEN and CDR2 SYDVKM. The CDR3 is 13 residues long. Between the trimmed V and J ends, which lost 4 bases and 6 bases, there was a span of 13 bases. Here the CDR3 DNA reads TGTGCCAGCAGTTCCCCTAATGAGGGCGAGCAGTACTTC. This translates into CASSSPNEGEQYF.

The V gene is TRBV27, the J gene TRBJ2-7, with TRBD1 matching 12 bases. V shed 5 bases and J 4 bases; nucleotides not matched to a gene: 6. This CDR3 contains 15 residues. The V gene's germline CDR1 is MNHEY and CDR2 SMNVEV (reference sequence). CDR3 sequence reads: CASSNRDRGRYEQYF. The CDR3, as DNA: TGTGCCAGCAGTAACCGGGACAGGGGGCGTTACGAGCAGTACTTC.

The chain links TRBV27 to TRBJ2-1; TRBD1 matches at 9 bases. Germline loops: CDR1 MNHEY, CDR2 SMNVEV (reference sequence). This CDR3 has 15 residues. The ends lost 6 bases at V and 5 bases at J; junction bases unmatched: 8. The CDR3 region is CASSLGDRDNNEQFF. The CDR3 coding sequence is TGTGCCAGCAGCCTAGGGGACAGGGATAACAATGAGCAGTTCTTC.

CDR3 residues: CAWSLQAPEFF. As DNA, the CDR3 is TGTGCCTGGAGCTTACAGGCTCCCGAGTTCTTC. This chain uses TRBV30 with TRBJ2-1, with a possible D match to TRBD1 (5 bases). CDR3 size: 11 residues. Deletions cut 3 bases from V and 14 bases from J, with 14 bases between. CDR1 is GTSNPN and CDR2 is SVGIG in the germline V gene (reference sequence).

This clone was found once. This chain connects TRBV27 to TRBJ1-4; 7 bases agree with TRBD1. Germline CDR1 MNHEY, CDR2 SMNVEV (reference sequence). The CDR3 is made up of 14 amino acids. V was clipped by 5 bases and J by 5 bases; unmatched bases: 5. This CDR3 reads CASSNRGLNEKLFF. The CDR3 bases are TGTGCCAGCAGTAACAGGGGCCTCAATGAAAAACTGTTTTTT.